This T cell receptor (beta chain) was captured by sequencing in a study of cytomegalovirus exposure and HLA in healthy donors. 13 Jbeta primers and 60 Vbeta primers were used for the PCR. Profiled with immunoSEQ multiplex PCR; TCRdb holds only in-frame clones, not every one. The sample has around 150,000 clones, approximately 75% seen once. Input material: PBMCs. This sequence was found in a male donor in good health and CMV-seronegative.

The CDR3, as DNA: TGTGCCAGCAGCCCCCTAGCGGGGGGGCTTGGCGGGGAGCTGTTTTTT. Translating it yields CASSPLAGGLGGELFF. The J gene is TRBJ2-2, the V gene TRBV5-6; TRBD2 matches 12 bases. The J segment lost 7 bases and the V segment lost 4 bases, leaving 8 bases of the junction unmatched. This CDR3 has 16 residues. Germline CDR1 SGHDT, CDR2 YYEEEE.